This T cell receptor beta chain emerged from a study of OX40 agonist ivuxolimab in advanced cancers. Whole-study context: Of the participants, more than 35% had some prior anti-PD-1, anti-PD-L1 or anti-CTLA-4 therapy, which was allowed.

Study-level points and caveats: Expanded peripheral T cell antigen specificity was not determined.

Turning to this clone: Antigen: not known.

Looked up from germline, CDR1 is MGHDK and CDR2 is SYGVNS. There are 13 residues in the CDR3. Trimming removed 3 bases from V and 10 bases from J, with 15 bases in between. Profiled with immunoSEQ multiplex PCR; TCRdb holds only in-frame clones, not every one. The sample has about 32,000 clones; 80% to 90% are singletons. The TCR originated in an adult with an advanced solid tumor such as melanoma, head and neck, liver or kidney cancer. Sample: CD4+ or CD8+ T cells sorted from blood, taken in a trial of the OX40 agonist ivuxolimab. This sequence joins TRBV25-1 and TRBJ1-1; D gene uncertain. CDR3 in amino acids: CASSERSGLRAFF. CDR3 DNA sequence: TGTGCCAGCAGTGAGAGATCCGGCCTAAGAGCTTTCTTT.